This entry describes one T cell receptor (beta chain). Its antigen is not identified. The data belong to a study of shared clonotypes between healthy human individuals. Whole-study results and caveats: When compared with the clonotypes that were shared by all four sorted-subset donors, the non-shared clonotypes turned out to have lower generation probabilities.

Naive CD8 isolation took CD45RO-negative cells positively selected for CCR7 and excluded terminally differentiated effector memory CD45RA+ cells. With V trimmed by 7 bases and J by 8 bases, 10 bases remained unmatched. Germline CDR1 reads SQVTM; CDR2 reads ANQGSEA. This CDR3 spans 13 amino acids. TCRdb's table, derived via immunoSEQ multiplex PCR, lists solely in-frame clones and lacks some. The repertoire holds under 1 million clones, with about 96% as singletons. This clonotype originated in a young man in good health. The sample was naive CD8+ T cells sorted from blood. The chain carries TRBV29-1 and TRBJ1-2, with 10 nucleotides matching TRBD1. CDR3: CSASGTGVSGYTF. The CDR3 DNA reads as TGCAGCGCCTCCGGGACAGGGGTGAGCGGCTACACCTTC.